This T cell receptor beta chain was observed in a study of OX40 agonist ivuxolimab in advanced cancers. Broader study findings: The mean number of expanded clones was higher in CD8+ T cells than in CD4+. CD4+ and CD8+ T cells in blood underwent clonal expansion by week 6 at 0.1 to 3.0 mg/kg.

In the case of this clone: Antigen specificity is unknown.

Assay used: immunoSEQ multiplex PCR; TCRdb lists only in-frame clones, some missing. The top ten clones hold around 0.35% of a sample with 80,000 to 100,000 clones, around 90% of them seen once. Germline V gives CDR1 KGHSH, CDR2 LQKENI. V was pared by 2 bases and J by 8 bases, with 18 bases between. CDR3 size: 15 residues. On cycle 4 day 1 and cycle 7 day 1, as well as at baseline, blood was sampled. The receptor was isolated from an adult with an advanced solid tumor such as melanoma, head and neck, liver or kidney cancer. The sequenced sample was CD4+ or CD8+ T cells sorted from blood, obtained in a trial of the OX40 agonist ivuxolimab. The chain links TRBV18 to TRBJ2-5; the D is unclear. CDR3 residues: CASSPWPVGPPTQYF. The CDR3 nucleotides read TGTGCCAGCTCACCATGGCCTGTCGGCCCCCCCACCCAGTACTTC. The variable domain in full, with the rest retrieved from reference TRBV18 and TRBJ2-5, is NAGVMQNPRHLVRRRGQEARLRCSPMKGHSHVYWYRQLPEEGLKFMVYLQKENIIDESGMPKERFSAEFPKEGPSILRIQQVVRGDSAAYFCASSPWPVGPPTQYFGPGTRLLVL.